This T cell receptor beta chain was recorded in a study of T cells in Graves' hyperthyroidism and ophthalmopathy. This clonotype was seen a handful of times. Its antigen is unidentified. It was RNA transcripts that yielded the amplified TCR beta CDR3 regions. First-round RT-PCR of the TCR CDR3 relied on the HTBI primer set. TCRdb called the multiplex PCR reads again in MiXCR, with one record for every CDR3 protein. The repertoire holds over 700,000 distinct CDR3 sequences, with about two fifths as singletons. Germline values: CDR1 SGHRS, CDR2 YFSETQ. Trimming cost V 4 bases and J 0 bases, with 10 bases left between them. The CDR3 has 14 amino acids. Study results and caveats: In the blood, most expanded thyroid clonotypes above 0.001 appeared as well.

This clonotype was obtained from a man in his late teens or twenties with Graves' hyperthyroidism. V usage is TRBV5-1 and J usage is TRBJ1-2; D gene uncertain. Sample: blood. The DNA for the CDR3 is TGCGCCAGCAGCGCCCGGCCGTCTAACTATGGCTACACCTTC. This translates into CASSARPSNYGYTF. Supplemented by reference TRBV5-1 and TRBJ1-2, the full variable domain reads KAGVTQTPRYLIKTRGQQVTLSCSPISGHRSVSWYQQTPGQGLQFLFEYFSETQRNKGNFPGRFSGRQFSNSRSEMNVSTLELGDSALYLCASSARPSNYGYTFGSGTRLTVV.